Listed below are T cell receptor beta chains from one sample, sequenced in a study of shared clonotypes between healthy human individuals. Measured with immunoSEQ multiplex PCR; TCRdb has only the in-frame clones, and not every one. The repertoire holds about 680,000 clones, with around 90% as singletons. The material sequenced was naive CD8+ T cells sorted from blood. The source of these receptors is a man aged 25-45 years in good health. Each CDR3 is given with its conserved first and last residue. Fields, in order: CDR3 length, clone size, V gene, J gene, D gene, CDR3 DNA, CDR3 protein. The D gene is left open where the match is weak. Only some rows state a clone size, as once, few, many or a class for expanded clones.

CDR3 length: 13; clone size: -; V gene: TRBV9; J gene: TRBJ2-2; D gene: -; CDR3 DNA: TGTGCCAGCAGCGGAGCCGGCACCGGGGAGCTGTTTTTT; CDR3 protein: CASSGAGTGELFF
CDR3 length: 14; clone size: -; V gene: TRBV7-2; J gene: TRBJ2-7; D gene: -; CDR3 DNA: TGTGCCAGCAGCTTATACTCGGGAACCTACGAGCAGTACTTC; CDR3 protein: CASSLYSGTYEQYF
CDR3 length: 14; clone size: -; V gene: TRBV7-8; J gene: TRBJ1-5; D gene: -; CDR3 DNA: TGTGCCAGCAGCTTAACTGGGGGCAATCAGCCCCAGCATTTT; CDR3 protein: CASSLTGGNQPQHF
CDR3 length: 14; clone size: -; V gene: TRBV28; J gene: TRBJ1-2; D gene: -; CDR3 DNA: TGTGCCAGCAGACGATTAGGGCCTCGATATGGCTACACCTTC; CDR3 protein: CASRRLGPRYGYTF
CDR3 length: 17; clone size: -; V gene: TRBV7-3; J gene: TRBJ2-7; D gene: -; CDR3 DNA: TGTGCCAGCAGCTTTTTCTTCACGGGGCGTAGTTTAGACGAGCAGTACTTC; CDR3 protein: CASSFFFTGRSLDEQYF
CDR3 length: 16; clone size: -; V gene: TRBV4-3; J gene: TRBJ2-7; D gene: TRBD1; CDR3 DNA: TGCGCCAGCAGCCACCTAAGGACAGGGTCTGGGAGAGAGCAGTACTTC; CDR3 protein: CASSHLRTGSGREQYF
CDR3 length: 13; clone size: -; V gene: TRBV5-1; J gene: TRBJ2-1; D gene: -; CDR3 DNA: TGCGCCAGCAGCCCGGACAGCTACAATGAGCAGTTCTTC; CDR3 protein: CASSPDSYNEQFF
CDR3 length: 15; clone size: -; V gene: TRBV5-4; J gene: TRBJ1-4; D gene: -; CDR3 DNA: TGTGCCAGCAGCCCCGAGCAGGGGTTAGATGAAAAACTGTTTTTT; CDR3 protein: CASSPEQGLDEKLFF
CDR3 length: 15; clone size: -; V gene: TRBV6-6; J gene: TRBJ1-3; D gene: -; CDR3 DNA: TGTGCCAGCACCCCGACCGTAAGCTCTGGAAACACCATATATTTT; CDR3 protein: CASTPTVSSGNTIYF
CDR3 length: 14; clone size: -; V gene: TRBV18; J gene: TRBJ1-5; D gene: -; CDR3 DNA: TGTGCCAGCTCACTTACAGGGATCAATCAGCCCCAGCATTTT; CDR3 protein: CASSLTGINQPQHF
CDR3 length: 15; clone size: once; V gene: TRBV2; J gene: TRBJ2-1; D gene: -; CDR3 DNA: TGTGCCAGCAGCCCAGTGAACGGAAGATTCAATGAGCAGTTCTTC; CDR3 protein: CASSPVNGRFNEQFF
CDR3 length: 13; clone size: once; V gene: TRBV6-5; J gene: TRBJ1-2; D gene: TRBD1; CDR3 DNA: TGTGCCAGCAGCCTTCAGGGGGCAAATGGCTACACCTTC; CDR3 protein: CASSLQGANGYTF
CDR3 length: 14; clone size: -; V gene: TRBV5-1; J gene: TRBJ1-1; D gene: TRBD1; CDR3 DNA: TGCGCCAGCACCCAGGGACAGATGAACACTGAAGCTTTCTTT; CDR3 protein: CASTQGQMNTEAFF
CDR3 length: 15; clone size: -; V gene: TRBV19; J gene: TRBJ2-1; D gene: TRBD2; CDR3 DNA: TGTGCCAGTAGTATAGTAGCGGGCTCCTACAATGAGCAGTTCTTC; CDR3 protein: CASSIVAGSYNEQFF
CDR3 length: 18; clone size: -; V gene: TRBV5-1; J gene: TRBJ1-2; D gene: TRBD1; CDR3 DNA: TGCGCCAGCAGCTTGGTCCGGACAGGTCCATTTTCATTGGATGGCTACACCTTC; CDR3 protein: CASSLVRTGPFSLDGYTF
CDR3 length: 13; clone size: -; V gene: TRBV7-9; J gene: TRBJ2-1; D gene: TRBD2; CDR3 DNA: TGTGCCAGCAGCTCCCCTAGCGGAAATGAGCAGTTCTTC; CDR3 protein: CASSSPSGNEQFF
CDR3 length: 12; clone size: -; V gene: TRBV5-5; J gene: TRBJ2-1; D gene: -; CDR3 DNA: TGTGCCAGCAGCTTGGGGGCAATTGAGCAGTTCTTC; CDR3 protein: CASSLGAIEQFF
CDR3 length: 12; clone size: -; V gene: TRBV2; J gene: TRBJ2-1; D gene: -; CDR3 DNA: TGTGCCAGAAAGACTCCTCTCAATGAGCAGTTCTTC; CDR3 protein: CARKTPLNEQFF
CDR3 length: 11; clone size: -; V gene: TRBV6-5; J gene: TRBJ1-1; D gene: -; CDR3 DNA: TGTGCAGTTAACACCAACACTGAAGCTTTCTTT; CDR3 protein: CAVNTNTEAFF
CDR3 length: 15; clone size: -; V gene: TRBV14; J gene: TRBJ2-7; D gene: TRBD2; CDR3 DNA: TGTGCCAGCAGCCCGGGACTAGCGGAGCTCTACGAGCAGTACTTC; CDR3 protein: CASSPGLAELYEQYF
CDR3 length: 18; clone size: -; V gene: TRBV7-8; J gene: TRBJ2-1; D gene: TRBD2; CDR3 DNA: TGTGCCAGCAGCTTGGTGGGAGGGTCCAGTAGCTCCTACAATGAGCAGTTCTTC; CDR3 protein: CASSLVGGSSSSYNEQFF
CDR3 length: 12; clone size: once; V gene: TRBV29-1; J gene: TRBJ2-1; D gene: -; CDR3 DNA: TGCAGCGGCTTACCGCAGGGGTTTGGGCAGTTCTTC; CDR3 protein: CSGLPQGFGQFF
CDR3 length: 14; clone size: -; V gene: TRBV9; J gene: TRBJ1-4; D gene: -; CDR3 DNA: TGTGCCAGCAGCCCGGACGACGGGGTAGAAAAACTGTTTTTT; CDR3 protein: CASSPDDGVEKLFF
CDR3 length: 15; clone size: once; V gene: TRBV5-4; J gene: TRBJ2-5; D gene: -; CDR3 DNA: TGTGCCAGCAGTTACCCGGGACGTACGCAAGAGACCCAGTACTTC; CDR3 protein: CASSYPGRTQETQYF
CDR3 length: 19; clone size: -; V gene: TRBV6-1; J gene: TRBJ2-4; D gene: TRBD1; CDR3 DNA: TGTGCCAGCAGTGTCCCCCGGGGACAGGGTTTAGGAGCCAAAAACATTCAGTACTTC; CDR3 protein: CASSVPRGQGLGAKNIQYF
CDR3 length: 15; clone size: -; V gene: TRBV28; J gene: TRBJ1-1; D gene: TRBD1; CDR3 DNA: TGTGCCAGCAGTCCTAGGGACAGGGCGAACACTGAAGCTTTCTTT; CDR3 protein: CASSPRDRANTEAFF
CDR3 length: 13; clone size: once; V gene: TRBV29-1; J gene: TRBJ2-5; D gene: -; CDR3 DNA: TGCAGCGTTGAAGTAATCGGCCAAGAGACCCAGTACTTC; CDR3 protein: CSVEVIGQETQYF
CDR3 length: 14; clone size: -; V gene: TRBV6-1; J gene: TRBJ2-7; D gene: -; CDR3 DNA: TGTGCCAGCAGTGATTTCGGTCCCTCCTACGAGCAGTACTTC; CDR3 protein: CASSDFGPSYEQYF
CDR3 length: 16; clone size: -; V gene: TRBV28; J gene: TRBJ2-7; D gene: TRBD2; CDR3 DNA: TGTGCCAGCAGTTTAAAAGGGACTAGCGGGAGTTCCGAGCAGTACTTC; CDR3 protein: CASSLKGTSGSSEQYF
CDR3 length: 19; clone size: -; V gene: TRBV30; J gene: TRBJ1-5; D gene: -; CDR3 DNA: TGTGCCTGGAGTGTCATACAAATAGACCTGGACGCTAGCAATCAGCCCCAGCATTTT; CDR3 protein: CAWSVIQIDLDASNQPQHF
CDR3 length: 16; clone size: -; V gene: TRBV11-2; J gene: TRBJ2-1; D gene: -; CDR3 DNA: TGTGCCAGCAGCTTAAGGAGCCGTAGCTCCTACAATGAGCAGTTCTTC; CDR3 protein: CASSLRSRSSYNEQFF
CDR3 length: 13; clone size: -; V gene: TRBV6-4; J gene: TRBJ1-5; D gene: -; CDR3 DNA: TGTGCCAGCAGTCCCAAAGACAATCAGCCCCAGCATTTT; CDR3 protein: CASSPKDNQPQHF
CDR3 length: 14; clone size: -; V gene: TRBV7-9; J gene: TRBJ1-1; D gene: -; CDR3 DNA: TGTGCCAGCAGGCGGGGGTCAGGTAACACTGAAGCTTTCTTT; CDR3 protein: CASRRGSGNTEAFF
CDR3 length: 16; clone size: -; V gene: TRBV5-1; J gene: TRBJ2-4; D gene: TRBD2; CDR3 DNA: TGCGCCAGCAGCGCCCCCTCGGGAGGGCCTAGTGGCATTCAGTACTTC; CDR3 protein: CASSAPSGGPSGIQYF
CDR3 length: 17; clone size: -; V gene: TRBV19; J gene: TRBJ2-2; D gene: TRBD1; CDR3 DNA: TGTGCCAGTAGTATTATTGAGAGGACAGGGTACACCGGGGAGCTGTTTTTT; CDR3 protein: CASSIIERTGYTGELFF
CDR3 length: 12; clone size: once; V gene: TRBV27; J gene: TRBJ2-2; D gene: -; CDR3 DNA: TGTGCCAGCAGCATACAGGGAGGGGAGCTGTTTTTT; CDR3 protein: CASSIQGGELFF
CDR3 length: 14; clone size: -; V gene: TRBV27; J gene: TRBJ2-5; D gene: -; CDR3 DNA: TGTGCCAGCAGTTTAGCGGGTCCGGGGCCGACCCAGTACTTC; CDR3 protein: CASSLAGPGPTQYF
CDR3 length: 18; clone size: -; V gene: TRBV4-3; J gene: TRBJ2-3; D gene: TRBD2; CDR3 DNA: TGCGCCAGCAGCCACTCGAGAGCGGGAGGGGTACACACAGATACGCAGTATTTT; CDR3 protein: CASSHSRAGGVHTDTQYF
CDR3 length: 14; clone size: -; V gene: TRBV11-2; J gene: TRBJ2-7; D gene: TRBD2; CDR3 DNA: TGTGCCAGCAGTTACGGGACTAGCGGCTACGAGCAGTACTTC; CDR3 protein: CASSYGTSGYEQYF
CDR3 length: 19; clone size: -; V gene: TRBV14; J gene: TRBJ2-1; D gene: TRBD2; CDR3 DNA: TGTGCCAGCAGCCAAGTAGGGACTAGCGGATCGCTCGGGTACAATGAGCAGTTCTTC; CDR3 protein: CASSQVGTSGSLGYNEQFF
CDR3 length: 14; clone size: few; V gene: TRBV7-8; J gene: TRBJ2-7; D gene: -; CDR3 DNA: TGTGCCAGCAGCTTATTAGACAGGTTTTACGAGCAGTACTTC; CDR3 protein: CASSLLDRFYEQYF
CDR3 length: 15; clone size: -; V gene: TRBV4-2; J gene: TRBJ1-1; D gene: -; CDR3 DNA: TGTGCCAGCAGCCAAGATAGAGGACACTCCTGGATGGCTTTCTTT; CDR3 protein: CASSQDRGHSWMAFF
CDR3 length: 15; clone size: -; V gene: TRBV11-3; J gene: TRBJ2-1; D gene: -; CDR3 DNA: TGTGCCAGCAGCTTGGACGGAAGCTCCTACAATGAGCAGTTCTTC; CDR3 protein: CASSLDGSSYNEQFF
CDR3 length: 17; clone size: -; V gene: TRBV7-9; J gene: TRBJ2-3; D gene: TRBD2; CDR3 DNA: TGTGCCAGCAGCTTAGCAGAGGGAGGGTGGATGGCAGATACGCAGTATTTT; CDR3 protein: CASSLAEGGWMADTQYF